This passage covers 17 T cell receptor beta chains from one sample sequenced in a study of blood T cell repertoires in COVID-19. The assay was immunoSEQ multiplex PCR, and TCRdb's table has in-frame clones only and misses some. This sample carries about 200,000 clones, roughly 90% of them seen once, and the ten largest clones take around 1.7%. Sample: peripheral blood. These TCRs come from a man younger than 35 with active or convalescent COVID-19.

The V call is TRBV19, the J call TRBJ1-4, with 11 bases matching TRBD1. The CDR3 is made up of 20 amino acids. Germline CDR1 reads LNHDA; CDR2 reads SQIVND (reference sequence). The junction had 12 bases not matched to a gene; V was cut back by 0 bases and J by 3 bases. DNA for the CDR3: TGTGCCAGTAGTATAGATCTTGATCTTGGACAGGGGGCATCTAATGAAAAACTGTTTTTT. It is translated as CASSIDLDLGQGASNEKLFF.

The chain carries TRBV5-1 and TRBJ1-1, with no clear D. Per germline, CDR1 SGHRS and CDR2 YFSETQ. Trimming took 3 bases from V and 6 from J, leaving 9 bases between them. The CDR3 consists of 12 residues. The CDR3 is CASSWEGSEAFF. The CDR3 DNA is TGCGCCAGCAGCTGGGAGGGATCTGAAGCTTTCTTT.

The gene calls are TRBV7-9 and TRBJ1-5; possible D gene TRBD1, 5 bases. CDR3 length: 14 residues. Germline V lookup: CDR1 SEHNR, CDR2 FQNEAQ (reference sequence). The V and J ends lost 5 bases and 4 bases respectively, with 12 bases between them. CDR3 DNA: TGTGCCAGCAGCCCAGGGACTTTAAATCAGCCCCAGCATTTT. It encodes CASSPGTLNQPQHF.

V usage is TRBV27 and J usage is TRBJ2-1; TRBD2 matches 11 bases. The CDR3 has 16 residues. Losses at the gene ends were 2 bases for V and 5 bases for J; bases not matched to a gene: 5. Germline-derived CDR1 and CDR2 are MNHEY and SMNVEV (reference sequence). The CDR3 DNA is TGTGCCAGCAGTTTACAGGGACTAGCGGCCCACAATGAGCAGTTCTTC. This encodes CASSLQGLAAHNEQFF.

V gene TRBV5-4 combines with J gene TRBJ2-7; TRBD1 matches 8 bases. Germline loops: CDR1 SGHNT, CDR2 YYREEE (reference sequence). The CDR3 is 13 residues long. V lost 4 bases and J lost 7; bases outside the gene matches: 7. CDR3 DNA sequence: TGTGCCAGCAGCCTGTGGACAGGGAAAGAGCAGTACTTC. Translated, it gives CASSLWTGKEQYF.

The CDR3 DNA is TGCGCCAGCAGCCAAGATGGGCCTAGCGGTCTCTACGAGCAGTACTTC. Residues: CASSQDGPSGLYEQYF. This sequence joins TRBV4-3 and TRBJ2-7; 7 nucleotides align to TRBD2. This CDR3 is 16 amino acids long. Germline V gives CDR1 LGHNA, CDR2 YSLEER. V shed 0 bases and J 3 bases; nucleotides not matched to a gene: 8.

The genes are TRBV5-6 and TRBJ1-4; D is unclear. The length of the CDR3 is 14 residues. CDR1 is SGHDT and CDR2 is YYEEEE in the germline V gene. The germline V and J ends were trimmed by 7 bases and 8 bases, with 18 bases remaining between them. This chain's CDR3 is CASSKMTGYEKLFF. CDR3 sequence (DNA): TGTGCCAGCTCAAAAATGACCGGGTACGAAAAACTGTTTTTT.

The chain recombines TRBV6-1 with TRBJ2-3, with TRBD2 as a possible D gene (6 bases). Trimming left V 4 bases short and J 0 bases short, with 14 bases between. The CDR3 loop spans 16 amino acids. Germline CDR1 MNHNS, CDR2 SASEGT. The CDR3 spells CASSALWAGSTDTQYF. CDR3 coding DNA: TGTGCCAGCAGTGCCCTGTGGGCGGGGAGCACAGATACGCAGTATTTT.

V and J are TRBV27 and TRBJ1-1, with D possibly being TRBD1 (5 bases). Germline V CDR1 and CDR2: MNHEY, SMNVEV (reference sequence). V lost 4 bases to trimming and J lost 8 bases, with 11 bases between them. This CDR3 region has 12 residues. DNA of the CDR3: TGTGCCAGCAGTTCCTTAAACAGGGAAGCTTTCTTT. As protein: CASSSLNREAFF.

This chain connects TRBV7-9 to TRBJ1-2, with a weak D call TRBD1 (6 bases). V shed 5 bases and J shed 5 bases, with 12 bases lying between them. The germline V gene encodes CDR1 SEHNR and CDR2 FQNEAQ (reference sequence). The CDR3 is 13 residues long. The DNA for the CDR3 is TGTGCCAGCAGCCGGGACACATCTTATGGCTACACCTTC. Translated: CASSRDTSYGYTF.

The chain couples TRBV7-9 to TRBJ2-7; D is possibly TRBD1 (5 bases). The V gene lost 5 bases and the J gene lost 3 bases, with 20 bases spanning the gap. The CDR3 is 16 amino acids. Germline values: CDR1 SEHNR, CDR2 FQNEAQ (reference sequence). CDR3 nucleotide sequence: TGTGCCAGCAGCAGCCGTTCAGGGTCAGGAAGCTACGAGCAGTACTTC. It encodes CASSSRSGSGSYEQYF.

Notes on this clone: This sample also contains other DNA sequences that code for the same CDR3. The chain carries TRBV2 and TRBJ2-1, with 14 bases aligning to TRBD2. CDR1 is SNHLY and CDR2 is FYNNEI in the germline V gene. Losses at the gene ends were 6 bases for V and 8 bases for J; bases not matched to a gene: 3. This CDR3 is built from 14 residues. CDR3 coding DNA: TGTGCCAGCAGCGGACTAGCGGGGGGTTATGAGCAGTTCTTC. Protein product: CASSGLAGGYEQFF. The full variable domain, rest sourced from reference TRBV2 and TRBJ2-1, is EPEVTQTPSHQVTQMGQEVILRCVPISNHLYFYWYRQILGQKVEFLVSFYNNEISEKSEIFDDQFSVERPDGSNFTLKIRSTKLEDSAMYFCASSGLAGGYEQFFGPGTRLTVL.

V usage is TRBV19 and J usage is TRBJ1-1; 10 nucleotides align to TRBD1. CDR1 and CDR2 from the germline V gene are LNHDA and SQIVND (reference sequence). The CDR3 spans 14 residues. Trimming cost V 5 bases and J 4 bases; bases outside gene matches: 4. For the CDR3, the DNA is TGTGCCAGTAGTGGGGACAGGGGAGGCACTGAAGCTTTCTTT. This gives the protein CASSGDRGGTEAFF.

The chain recombines TRBV7-9 with TRBJ2-2, with TRBD2 matching 7 bases. Germline V CDR1 and CDR2: SEHNR, FQNEAQ (reference sequence). CDR3 size: 15 residues. V dropped 5 bases and J dropped 0; count of bases not matched to a gene: 3. CDR3 residues: CASSPSGTNTGELFF. The DNA for the CDR3 is TGTGCCAGCAGCCCCAGCGGGACGAACACCGGGGAGCTGTTTTTT.

The chain links TRBV19 to TRBJ1-6, with 8 bases fitting TRBD1. Germline V gene sequence: CDR1 LNHDA, CDR2 SQIVND (reference sequence). This CDR3 contains 16 residues. The trim removed 4 bases at V and 9 bases at J, leaving 11 bases unmatched. CDR3 residues: CASSRRAGTGTSPLHF. CDR3 bases: TGTGCCAGTAGTAGACGTGCCGGGACAGGTACTTCACCCCTCCACTTT.

This chain joins TRBV4-2 and TRBJ2-3, with TRBD2 matching 9 bases. The ends lost 0 bases at V and 2 bases at J; junction bases unmatched: 15. Germline assignment: CDR1 LGHNA and CDR2 YNFKEQ. The CDR3 loop spans 20 amino acids. The CDR3 sequence is CASSQDQGVVAGAHTDTQYF. The CDR3 DNA reads as TGTGCCAGCAGCCAAGATCAGGGTGTGGTAGCGGGAGCCCACACAGATACGCAGTATTTT.

The chain has TRBV30 and TRBJ1-1; no clear D. Between the trimmed V and J ends, which lost 3 bases and 1 base, there was a span of 12 bases. Germline CDR1 is GTSNPN and CDR2 is SVGIG (reference sequence). This CDR3 contains 14 residues. This chain's CDR3 is CAWRPVNTNTEAFF. The CDR3 DNA reads TGTGCCTGGAGACCCGTAAACACGAACACTGAAGCTTTCTTT.